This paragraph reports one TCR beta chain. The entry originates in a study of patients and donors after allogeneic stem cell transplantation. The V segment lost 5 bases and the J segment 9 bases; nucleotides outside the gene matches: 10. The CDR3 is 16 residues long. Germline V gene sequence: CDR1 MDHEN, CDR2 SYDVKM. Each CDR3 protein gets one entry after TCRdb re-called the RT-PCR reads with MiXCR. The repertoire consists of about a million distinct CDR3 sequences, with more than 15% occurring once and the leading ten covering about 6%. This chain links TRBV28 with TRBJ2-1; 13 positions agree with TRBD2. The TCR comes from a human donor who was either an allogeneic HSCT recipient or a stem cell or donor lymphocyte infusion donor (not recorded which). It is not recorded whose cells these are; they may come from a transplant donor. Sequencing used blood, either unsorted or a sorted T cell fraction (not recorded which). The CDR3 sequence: CASSPWTSGSGGEQFF. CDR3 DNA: TGTGCCAGCAGTCCTTGGACTAGCGGGAGTGGGGGTGAGCAGTTCTTC.